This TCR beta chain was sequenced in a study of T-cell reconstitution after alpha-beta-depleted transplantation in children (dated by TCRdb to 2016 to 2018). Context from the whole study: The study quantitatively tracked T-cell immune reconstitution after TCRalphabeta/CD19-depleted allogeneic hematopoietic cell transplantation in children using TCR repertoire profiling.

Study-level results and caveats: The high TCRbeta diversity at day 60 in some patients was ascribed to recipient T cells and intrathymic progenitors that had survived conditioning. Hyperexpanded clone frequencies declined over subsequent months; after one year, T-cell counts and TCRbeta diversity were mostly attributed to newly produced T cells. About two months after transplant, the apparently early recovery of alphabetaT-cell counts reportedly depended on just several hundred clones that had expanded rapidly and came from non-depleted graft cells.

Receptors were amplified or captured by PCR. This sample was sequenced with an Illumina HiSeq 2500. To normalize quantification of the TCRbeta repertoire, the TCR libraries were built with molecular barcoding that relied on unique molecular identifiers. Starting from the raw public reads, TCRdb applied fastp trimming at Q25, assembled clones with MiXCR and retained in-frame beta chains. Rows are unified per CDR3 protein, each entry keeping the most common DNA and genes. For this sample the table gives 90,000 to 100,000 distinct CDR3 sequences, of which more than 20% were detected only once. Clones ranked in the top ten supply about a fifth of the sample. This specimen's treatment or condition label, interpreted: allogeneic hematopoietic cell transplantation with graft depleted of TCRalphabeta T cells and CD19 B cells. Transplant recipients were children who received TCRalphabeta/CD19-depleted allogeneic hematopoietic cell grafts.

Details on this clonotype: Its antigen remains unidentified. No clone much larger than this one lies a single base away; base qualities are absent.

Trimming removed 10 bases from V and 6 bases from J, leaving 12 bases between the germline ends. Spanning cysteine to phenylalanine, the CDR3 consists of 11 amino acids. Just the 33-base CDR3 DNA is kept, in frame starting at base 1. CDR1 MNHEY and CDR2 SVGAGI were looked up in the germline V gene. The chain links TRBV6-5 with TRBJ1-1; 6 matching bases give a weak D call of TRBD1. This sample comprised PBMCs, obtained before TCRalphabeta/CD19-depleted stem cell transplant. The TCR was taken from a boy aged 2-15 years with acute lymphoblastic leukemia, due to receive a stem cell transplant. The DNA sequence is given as TGTGCCACCAGGGGAGGGCCTGAAGCTTTCTTT. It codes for CATRGGPEAFF.